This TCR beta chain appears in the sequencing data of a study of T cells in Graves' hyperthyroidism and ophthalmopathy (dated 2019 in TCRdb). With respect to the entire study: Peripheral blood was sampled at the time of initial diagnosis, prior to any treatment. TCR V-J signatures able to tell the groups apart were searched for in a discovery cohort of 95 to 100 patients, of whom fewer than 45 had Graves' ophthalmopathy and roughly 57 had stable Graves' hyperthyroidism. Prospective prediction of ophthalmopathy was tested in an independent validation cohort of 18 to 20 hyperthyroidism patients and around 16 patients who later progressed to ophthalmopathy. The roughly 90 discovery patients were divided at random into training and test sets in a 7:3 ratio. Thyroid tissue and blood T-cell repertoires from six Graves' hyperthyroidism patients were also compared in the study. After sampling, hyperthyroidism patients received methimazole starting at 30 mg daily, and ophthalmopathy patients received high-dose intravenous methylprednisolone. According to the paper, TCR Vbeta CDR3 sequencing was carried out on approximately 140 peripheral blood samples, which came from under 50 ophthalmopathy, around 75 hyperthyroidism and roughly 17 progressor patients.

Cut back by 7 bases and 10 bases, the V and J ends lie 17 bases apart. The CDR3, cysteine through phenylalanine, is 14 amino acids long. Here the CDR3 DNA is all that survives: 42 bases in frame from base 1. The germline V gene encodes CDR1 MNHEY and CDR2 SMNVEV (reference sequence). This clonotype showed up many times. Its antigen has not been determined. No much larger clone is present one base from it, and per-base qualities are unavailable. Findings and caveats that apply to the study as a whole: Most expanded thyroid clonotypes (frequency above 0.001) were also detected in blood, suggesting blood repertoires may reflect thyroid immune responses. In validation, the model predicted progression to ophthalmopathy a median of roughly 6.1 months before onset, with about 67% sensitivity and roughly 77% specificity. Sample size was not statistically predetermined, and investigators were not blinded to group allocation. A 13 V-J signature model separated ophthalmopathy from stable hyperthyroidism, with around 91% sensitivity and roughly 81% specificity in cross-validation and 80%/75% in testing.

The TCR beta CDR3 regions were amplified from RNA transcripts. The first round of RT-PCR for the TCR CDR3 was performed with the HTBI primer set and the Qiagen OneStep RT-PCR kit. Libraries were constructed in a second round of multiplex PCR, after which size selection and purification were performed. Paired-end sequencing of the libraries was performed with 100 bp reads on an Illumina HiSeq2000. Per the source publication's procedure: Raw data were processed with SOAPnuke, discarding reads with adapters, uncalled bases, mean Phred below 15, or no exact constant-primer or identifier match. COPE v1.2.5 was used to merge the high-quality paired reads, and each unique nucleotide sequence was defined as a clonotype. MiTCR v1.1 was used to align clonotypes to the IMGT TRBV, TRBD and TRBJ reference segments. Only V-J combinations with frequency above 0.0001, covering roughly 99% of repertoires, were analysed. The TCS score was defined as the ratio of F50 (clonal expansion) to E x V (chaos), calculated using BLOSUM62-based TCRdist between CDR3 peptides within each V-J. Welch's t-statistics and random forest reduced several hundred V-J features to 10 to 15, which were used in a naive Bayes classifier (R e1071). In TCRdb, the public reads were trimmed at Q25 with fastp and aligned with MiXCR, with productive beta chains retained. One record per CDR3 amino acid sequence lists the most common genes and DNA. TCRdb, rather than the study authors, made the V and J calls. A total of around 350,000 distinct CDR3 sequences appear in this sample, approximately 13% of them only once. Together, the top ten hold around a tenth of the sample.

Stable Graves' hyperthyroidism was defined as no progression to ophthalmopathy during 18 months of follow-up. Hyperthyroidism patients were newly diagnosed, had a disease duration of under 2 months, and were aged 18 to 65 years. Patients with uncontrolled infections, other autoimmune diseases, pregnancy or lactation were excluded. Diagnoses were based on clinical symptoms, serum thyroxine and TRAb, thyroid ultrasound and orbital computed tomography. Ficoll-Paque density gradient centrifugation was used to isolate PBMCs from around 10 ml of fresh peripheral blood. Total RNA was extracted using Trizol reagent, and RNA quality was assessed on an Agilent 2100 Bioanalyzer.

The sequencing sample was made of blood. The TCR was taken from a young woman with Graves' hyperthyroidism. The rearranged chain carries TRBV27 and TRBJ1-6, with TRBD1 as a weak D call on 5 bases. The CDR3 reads CASTQAGVGSPLHF. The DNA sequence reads TGTGCCAGCACCCAAGCGGGGGTGGGGTCACCCCTCCACTTT.